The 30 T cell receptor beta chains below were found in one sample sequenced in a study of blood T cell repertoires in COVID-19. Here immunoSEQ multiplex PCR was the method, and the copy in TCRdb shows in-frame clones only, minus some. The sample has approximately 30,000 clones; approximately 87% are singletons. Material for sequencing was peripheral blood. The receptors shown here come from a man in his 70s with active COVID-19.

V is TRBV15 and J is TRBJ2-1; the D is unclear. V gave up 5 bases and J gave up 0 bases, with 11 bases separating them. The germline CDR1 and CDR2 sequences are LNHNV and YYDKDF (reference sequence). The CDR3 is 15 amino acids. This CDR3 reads CATSDPRGSYNEQFF. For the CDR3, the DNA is TGTGCCACCAGCGACCCCCGAGGCTCCTACAATGAGCAGTTCTTC. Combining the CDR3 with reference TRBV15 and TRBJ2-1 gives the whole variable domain DAMVIQNPRYQVTQFGKPVTLSCSQTLNHNVMYWYQQKSSQAPKLLFHYYDKDFNNEADTPDNFQSRRPNTSFCFLDIRSPGLGDTAMYLCATSDPRGSYNEQFFGPGTRLTVL.

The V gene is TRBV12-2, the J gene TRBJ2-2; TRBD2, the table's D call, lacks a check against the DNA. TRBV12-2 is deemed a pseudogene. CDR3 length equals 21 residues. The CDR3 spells CASRLPPRGLAILIIPGELFF. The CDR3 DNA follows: TGTGCAAGTCGCTTACCACCACGAGGACTAGCCATCCTCATTATTCCCGGGGAGCTGTTTTTT.

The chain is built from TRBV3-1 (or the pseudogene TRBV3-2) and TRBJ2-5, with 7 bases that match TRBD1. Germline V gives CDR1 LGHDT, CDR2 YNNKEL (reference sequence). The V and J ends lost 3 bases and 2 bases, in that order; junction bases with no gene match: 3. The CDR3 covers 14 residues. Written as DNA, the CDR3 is TGTGCCAGCAGCCACCCGGACAGGCAAGAGACCCAGTACTTC. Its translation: CASSHPDRQETQYF.

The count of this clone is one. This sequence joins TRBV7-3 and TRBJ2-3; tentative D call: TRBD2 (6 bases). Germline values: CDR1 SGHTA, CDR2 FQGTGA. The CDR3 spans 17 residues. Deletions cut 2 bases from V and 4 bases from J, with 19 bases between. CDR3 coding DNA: TGTGCCAGCAGCTTACAGGGTCCAGGGCGGGGATCAGATACGCAGTATTTT. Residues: CASSLQGPGRGSDTQYF.

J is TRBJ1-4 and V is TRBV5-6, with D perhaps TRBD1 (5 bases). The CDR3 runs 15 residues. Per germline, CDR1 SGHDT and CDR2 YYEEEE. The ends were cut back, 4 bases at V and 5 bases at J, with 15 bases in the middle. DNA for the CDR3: TGTGCCAGCAGCCCCTTGGGGGGGTTAAATGAAAAACTGTTTTTT. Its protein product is CASSPLGGLNEKLFF.

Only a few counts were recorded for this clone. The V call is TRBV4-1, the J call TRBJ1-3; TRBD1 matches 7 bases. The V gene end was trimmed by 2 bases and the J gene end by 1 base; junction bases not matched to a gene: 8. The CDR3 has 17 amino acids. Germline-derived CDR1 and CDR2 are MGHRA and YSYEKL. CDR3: CASSQLIGGPSGNTIYF. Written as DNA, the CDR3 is TGCGCCAGCAGCCAATTAATAGGGGGCCCGTCTGGAAACACCATATATTTT.

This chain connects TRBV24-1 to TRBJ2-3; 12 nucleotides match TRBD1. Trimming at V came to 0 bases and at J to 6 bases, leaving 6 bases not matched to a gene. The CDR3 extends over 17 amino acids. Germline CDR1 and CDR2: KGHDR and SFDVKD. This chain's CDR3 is CATSDLPGQGARDTQYF. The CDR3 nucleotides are TGTGCCACCAGTGATTTGCCGGGACAGGGGGCTCGTGATACGCAGTATTTT.

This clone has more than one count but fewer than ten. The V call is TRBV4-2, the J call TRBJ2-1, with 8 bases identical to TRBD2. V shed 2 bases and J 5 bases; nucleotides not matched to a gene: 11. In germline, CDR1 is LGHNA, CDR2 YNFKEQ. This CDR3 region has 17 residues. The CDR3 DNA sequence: TGTGCCAGCAGCCAATTTAGCGGGGCCGCCTGGAACAATGAGCAGTTCTTC. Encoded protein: CASSQFSGAAWNNEQFF.

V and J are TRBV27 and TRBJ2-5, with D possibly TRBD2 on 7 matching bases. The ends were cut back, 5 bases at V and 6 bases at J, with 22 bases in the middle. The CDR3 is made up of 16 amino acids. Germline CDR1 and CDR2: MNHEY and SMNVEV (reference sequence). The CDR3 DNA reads TGTGCCAGCAGTCCATCAACGGGGGGCCTAGGGAAGACCCAGTACTTC. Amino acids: CASSPSTGGLGKTQYF.

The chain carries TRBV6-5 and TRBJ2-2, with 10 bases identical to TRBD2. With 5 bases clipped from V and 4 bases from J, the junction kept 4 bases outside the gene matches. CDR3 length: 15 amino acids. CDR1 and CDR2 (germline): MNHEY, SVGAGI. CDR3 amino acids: CASSHRTSGTGELFF. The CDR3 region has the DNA TGTGCCAGCAGTCACCGGACTAGCGGCACCGGGGAGCTGTTTTTT.

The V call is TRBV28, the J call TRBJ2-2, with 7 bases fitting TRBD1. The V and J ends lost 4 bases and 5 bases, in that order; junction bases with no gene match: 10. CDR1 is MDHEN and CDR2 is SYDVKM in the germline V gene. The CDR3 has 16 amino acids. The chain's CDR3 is CASSSSGQVLTGELFF. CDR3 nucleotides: TGTGCCAGCAGTTCATCCGGACAGGTCTTGACCGGGGAGCTGTTTTTT.

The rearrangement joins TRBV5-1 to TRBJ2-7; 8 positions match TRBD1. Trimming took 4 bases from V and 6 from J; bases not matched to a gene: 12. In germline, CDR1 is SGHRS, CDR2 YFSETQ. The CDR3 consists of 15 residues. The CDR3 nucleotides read TGCGCCAGCAGCGGAGGGACAGGCGGGACGGGCGAGCAGTACTTC. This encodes CASSGGTGGTGEQYF.

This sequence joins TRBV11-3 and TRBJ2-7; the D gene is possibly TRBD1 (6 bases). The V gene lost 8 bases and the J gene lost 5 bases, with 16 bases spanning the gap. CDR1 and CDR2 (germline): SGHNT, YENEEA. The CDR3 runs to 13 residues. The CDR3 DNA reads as TGTGCCAGCGGGACGAGGGGGAGAGACGAGCAGTACTTC. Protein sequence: CASGTRGRDEQYF.

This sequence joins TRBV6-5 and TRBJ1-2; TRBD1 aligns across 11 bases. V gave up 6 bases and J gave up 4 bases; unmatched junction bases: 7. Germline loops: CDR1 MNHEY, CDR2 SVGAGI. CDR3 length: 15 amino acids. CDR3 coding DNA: TGTGCCAGCAGGCTCGGGACAGGGGGTTTCTATGGCTACACCTTC. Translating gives CASRLGTGGFYGYTF.

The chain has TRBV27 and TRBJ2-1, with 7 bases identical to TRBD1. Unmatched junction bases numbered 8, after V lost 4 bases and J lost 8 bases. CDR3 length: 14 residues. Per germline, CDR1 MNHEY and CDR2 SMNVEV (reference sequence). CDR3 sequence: CASSSRDSFDEQFF. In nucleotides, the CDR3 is TGTGCCAGCAGTTCCCGGGACAGCTTTGATGAGCAGTTCTTC.

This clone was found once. The CDR3 DNA reads as TGCGCCAGCAGCTTGGCGCCAAACCGGGACAGGGTGAACTATGGCTACACCTTC. It translates to CASSLAPNRDRVNYGYTF. The rearrangement links TRBV5-1 to TRBJ1-2, with TRBD1 matching over 9 bases. The V gene end was trimmed by 0 bases and the J gene end by 2 bases; junction bases not matched to a gene: 11. CDR3 length: 18 amino acids. Germline V lookup: CDR1 SGHRS, CDR2 YFSETQ.

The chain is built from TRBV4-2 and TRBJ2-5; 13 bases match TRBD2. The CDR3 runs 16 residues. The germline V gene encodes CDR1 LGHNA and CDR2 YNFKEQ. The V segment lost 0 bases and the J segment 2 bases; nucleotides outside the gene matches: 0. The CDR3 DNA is TGTGCCAGCAGCCAAGAACTAGCGGGGGGGCAAGAGACCCAGTACTTC. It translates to CASSQELAGGQETQYF.

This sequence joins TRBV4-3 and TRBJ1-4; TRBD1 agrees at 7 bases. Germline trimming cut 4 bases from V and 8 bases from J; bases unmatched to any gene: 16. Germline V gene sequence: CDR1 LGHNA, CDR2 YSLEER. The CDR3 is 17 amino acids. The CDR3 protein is CASSRAPGTEVGEKLFF. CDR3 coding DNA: TGCGCCAGCAGCCGAGCTCCCGGGACAGAAGTCGGCGAAAAACTGTTTTTT.

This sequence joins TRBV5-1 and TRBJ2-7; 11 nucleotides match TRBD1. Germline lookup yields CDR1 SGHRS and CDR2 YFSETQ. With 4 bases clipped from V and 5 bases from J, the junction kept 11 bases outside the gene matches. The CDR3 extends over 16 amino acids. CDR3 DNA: TGCGCCAGCAGCGTCTCTTCAGGGACAGGGGGGAACGAGCAGTACTTC. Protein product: CASSVSSGTGGNEQYF.

CDR3 in amino acids: CASSPKPSGSGGTDTQYF. In DNA form, the CDR3 reads TGCGCCAGCAGCCCGAAACCCTCAGGGTCGGGAGGCACAGATACGCAGTATTTT. V gene TRBV5-1 combines with J gene TRBJ2-3; D possibly corresponds to TRBD2 (6 bases). This CDR3 region has 18 residues. V lost 4 bases, J lost 1 base, and 22 bases lay in between. From germline, CDR1 is SGHRS and CDR2 YFSETQ.

The CDR3 DNA is TGTGCCAGCAGTCCCAGGACAGGGGGAATTTCACCCCTCCACTTT. This encodes CASSPRTGGISPLHF. This chain links TRBV28 with TRBJ1-6; TRBD1 aligns across 10 bases. V shed 5 bases and J 9 bases; nucleotides not matched to a gene: 7. CDR1 is MDHEN, CDR2 SYDVKM, per germline. This CDR3 region has 15 residues.

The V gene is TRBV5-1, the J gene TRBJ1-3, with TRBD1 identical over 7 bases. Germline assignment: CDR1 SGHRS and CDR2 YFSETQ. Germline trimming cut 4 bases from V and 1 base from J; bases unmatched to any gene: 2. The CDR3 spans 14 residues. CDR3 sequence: CASSPGQSGNTIYF. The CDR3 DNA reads TGCGCCAGCAGCCCGGGACAGTCTGGAAACACCATATATTTT.

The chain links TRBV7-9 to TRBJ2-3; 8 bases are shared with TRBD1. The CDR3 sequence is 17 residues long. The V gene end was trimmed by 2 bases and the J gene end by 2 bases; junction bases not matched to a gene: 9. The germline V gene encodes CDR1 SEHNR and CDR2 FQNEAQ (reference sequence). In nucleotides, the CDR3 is TGTGCCAGCAGCTTAACGACAGGGGCGGGACCCACAGATACGCAGTATTTT. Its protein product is CASSLTTGAGPTDTQYF.

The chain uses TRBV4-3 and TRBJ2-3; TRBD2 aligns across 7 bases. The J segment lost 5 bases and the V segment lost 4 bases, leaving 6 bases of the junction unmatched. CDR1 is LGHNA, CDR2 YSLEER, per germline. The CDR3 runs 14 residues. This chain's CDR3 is CASSLGGGVDTQYF. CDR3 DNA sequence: TGCGCCAGCAGCCTTGGCGGGGGTGTAGATACGCAGTATTTT.

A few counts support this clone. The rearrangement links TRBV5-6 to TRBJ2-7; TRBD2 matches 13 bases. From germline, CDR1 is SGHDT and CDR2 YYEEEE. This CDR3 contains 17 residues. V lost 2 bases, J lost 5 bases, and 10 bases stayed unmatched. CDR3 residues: CASSFSRLGTSGDEQYF. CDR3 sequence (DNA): TGTGCCAGCAGCTTTTCTCGGCTTGGGACTAGCGGGGACGAGCAGTACTTC.

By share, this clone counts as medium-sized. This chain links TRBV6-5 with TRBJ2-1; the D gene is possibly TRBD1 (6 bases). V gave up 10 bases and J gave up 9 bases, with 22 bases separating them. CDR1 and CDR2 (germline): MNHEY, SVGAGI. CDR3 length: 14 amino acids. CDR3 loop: CATSAGTLASEQFF. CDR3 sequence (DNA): TGTGCCACATCCGCCGGGACATTGGCTAGTGAGCAGTTCTTC.

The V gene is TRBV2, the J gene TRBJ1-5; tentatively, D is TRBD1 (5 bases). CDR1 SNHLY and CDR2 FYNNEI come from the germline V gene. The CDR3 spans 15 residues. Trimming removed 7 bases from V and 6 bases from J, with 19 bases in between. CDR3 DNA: TGTGCCAGCATGGCAGGGTCCGGGCGTGGTCAGCCCCAGCATTTT. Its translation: CASMAGSGRGQPQHF. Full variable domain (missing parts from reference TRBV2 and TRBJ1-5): EPEVTQTPSHQVTQMGQEVILRCVPISNHLYFYWYRQILGQKVEFLVSFYNNEISEKSEIFDDQFSVERPDGSNFTLKIRSTKLEDSAMYFCASMAGSGRGQPQHFGDGTRLSIL.

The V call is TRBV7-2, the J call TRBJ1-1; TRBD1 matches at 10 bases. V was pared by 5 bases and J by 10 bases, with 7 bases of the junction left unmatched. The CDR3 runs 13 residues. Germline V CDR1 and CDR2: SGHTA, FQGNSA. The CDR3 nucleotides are TGTGCCAGCAGCCCAGACAGGGGGCGCGGAGCTTTCTTT. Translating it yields CASSPDRGRGAFF.

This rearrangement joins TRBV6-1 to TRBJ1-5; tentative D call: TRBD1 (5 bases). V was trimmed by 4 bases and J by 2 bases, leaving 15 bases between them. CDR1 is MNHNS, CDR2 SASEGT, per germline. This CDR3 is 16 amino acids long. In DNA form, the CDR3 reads TGTGCCAGCAGTGTCTCTGACGCGGGGGGCAATCAGCCCCAGCATTTT. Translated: CASSVSDAGGNQPQHF.

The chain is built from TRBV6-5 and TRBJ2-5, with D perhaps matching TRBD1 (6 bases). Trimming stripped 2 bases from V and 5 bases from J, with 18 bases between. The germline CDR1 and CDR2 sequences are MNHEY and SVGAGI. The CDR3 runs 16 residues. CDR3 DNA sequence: TGTGCCAGCAGTTACACTGGTAGGGGGTTCAGGGAGACCCAGTACTTC. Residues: CASSYTGRGFRETQYF.